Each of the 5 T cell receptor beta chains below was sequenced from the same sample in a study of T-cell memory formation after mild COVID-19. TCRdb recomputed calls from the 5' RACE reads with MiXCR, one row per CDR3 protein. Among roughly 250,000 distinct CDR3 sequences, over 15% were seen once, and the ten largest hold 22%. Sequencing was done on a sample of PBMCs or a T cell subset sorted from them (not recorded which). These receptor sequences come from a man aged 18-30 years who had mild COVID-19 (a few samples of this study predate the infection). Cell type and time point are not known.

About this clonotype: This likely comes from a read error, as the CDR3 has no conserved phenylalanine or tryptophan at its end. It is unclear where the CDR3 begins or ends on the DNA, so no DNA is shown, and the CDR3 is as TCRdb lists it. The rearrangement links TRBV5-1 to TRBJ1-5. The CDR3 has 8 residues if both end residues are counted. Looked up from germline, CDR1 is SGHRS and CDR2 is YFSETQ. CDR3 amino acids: CASSPGII.

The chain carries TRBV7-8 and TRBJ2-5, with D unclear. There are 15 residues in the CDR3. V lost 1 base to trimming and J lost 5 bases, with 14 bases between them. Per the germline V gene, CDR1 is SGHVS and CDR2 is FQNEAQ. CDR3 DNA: TGTGCCAGCAGCTTAGAAGGTGCCTCCTGGGAGACCCAGTACTTC. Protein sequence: CASSLEGASWETQYF. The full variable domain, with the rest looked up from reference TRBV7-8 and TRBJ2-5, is GAGVSQSPRYKVAKRGQDVALRCDPISGHVSLFWYQQALGQGPEFLTYFQNEAQLDKSGLPSDRFFAERPEGSVSTLKIQRTQQEDSAVYLCASSLEGASWETQYFGPGTRLLVL.

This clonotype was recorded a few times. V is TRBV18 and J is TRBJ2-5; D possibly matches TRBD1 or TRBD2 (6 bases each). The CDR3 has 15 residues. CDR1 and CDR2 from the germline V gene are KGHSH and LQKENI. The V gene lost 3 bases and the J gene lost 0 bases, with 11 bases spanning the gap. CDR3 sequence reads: CASSPSRGDQETQYF. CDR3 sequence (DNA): TGTGCCAGCTCACCCTCGAGGGGGGACCAAGAGACCCAGTACTTC.

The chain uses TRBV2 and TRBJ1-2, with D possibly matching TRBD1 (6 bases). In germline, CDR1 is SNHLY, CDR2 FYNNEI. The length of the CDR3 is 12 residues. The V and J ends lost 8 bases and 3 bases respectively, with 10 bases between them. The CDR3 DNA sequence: TGTGCCAGCCCAGGGGTATACTATGGCTACACCTTC. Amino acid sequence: CASPGVYYGYTF. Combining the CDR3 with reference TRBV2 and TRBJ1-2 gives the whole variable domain EPEVTQTPSHQVTQMGQEVILRCVPISNHLYFYWYRQILGQKVEFLVSFYNNEISEKSEIFDDQFSVERPDGSNFTLKIRSTKLEDSAMYFCASPGVYYGYTFGSGTRLTVV.

This CDR3 is CASRGDLGRGNTIYF. CDR3 DNA sequence: TGTGCCAGCAGAGGTGACCTCGGCAGGGGAAACACCATATATTTT. The rearrangement links TRBV6-6 to TRBJ1-3; D is undetermined. Trimming shortened V by 6 bases and J by 4 bases, and 16 bases separated the two germline ends. The CDR3 contains 15 residues. Germline V gene data show CDR1 as MNHNY and CDR2 as SVGAGI (reference sequence).